The rows below give T cell receptor beta chains drawn from one sample of a study of CD8 T cells in ankylosing spondylitis. In TCRdb, the 5' RACE reads were re-called with MiXCR into one record per CDR3 protein. The table has some 200,000 distinct CDR3 sequences, roughly 24% seen once; the top ten hold less than 8.5%. Sequenced: blood, either unsorted or a sorted T cell fraction (not recorded which). The source is a male donor with ankylosing spondylitis or in good health (not recorded which). The CDR3 runs from the conserved cysteine through the conserved F or W. D genes are given only for firm matches. Expanded clones get a size class; other rows say once, few or many, or leave the size out.

>TRBV11-2|19|TRBJ2-1|TRBD2|many
CASSLDVRNLAGGLNEQFF
TGTGCCAGCAGCTTAGATGTCAGAAACTTAGCGGGGGGACTGAATGAGCAGTTCTTC
>TRBV2|14|TRBJ2-7|NA|many
CASTDSISTYEQYF
TGTGCCAGCACTGACTCTATTTCTACTTACGAGCAGTACTTC
>TRBV29-1|14|TRBJ2-5|TRBD1|NA
CSVTGTGGVETQYF
TGCAGCGTAACCGGGACAGGGGGAGTGGAGACCCAGTACTTC
>TRBV6-1|15|TRBJ2-5|TRBD2|few
CASRGTSGFQETQYF
TGTGCCAGCAGAGGGACTAGCGGCTTCCAAGAGACCCAGTACTTC
>TRBV24-1|15|TRBJ2-2|TRBD1|many
CATSDPGQGAVELFF
TGTGCCACCAGTGATCCCGGACAGGGGGCAGTGGAGCTGTTTTTT
>TRBV29-1|14|TRBJ2-6|NA|NA
CSVGTSSGANVLTF
TGCAGCGTTGGTACTAGCTCTGGGGCCAACGTCCTGACTTTC
>TRBV6-2/TRBV6-3|14|TRBJ2-1|TRBD2|NA
CASRLATLYNEQFF
TGTGCCAGCAGACTAGCGACCCTTTACAATGAGCAGTTCTTC
>TRBV20-1|15|TRBJ2-3|NA|NA
CSARNPQRVTDTQYF
TGCAGTGCTAGAAACCCCCAGCGCGTCACAGATACGCAGTATTTT
>TRBV11-2|15|TRBJ2-7|NA|many
CASSPDSLLSYEQYF
TGTGCCAGCAGCCCGGACTCGCTACTCTCCTACGAGCAGTACTTC
>TRBV12-3/TRBV12-4|15|TRBJ2-3|NA|NA
CASSPRLSEADTQYF
TGTGCCAGCAGTCCGAGACTGTCGGAGGCAGATACGCAGTATTTT
>TRBV15|16|TRBJ2-1|NA|NA
CATSRDPGPMTNEQFF
TGTGCCACCAGCAGAGATCCGGGCCCAATGACCAATGAGCAGTTCTTC
>TRBV11-2|15|TRBJ2-3|NA|NA
CASSLDRVRGDTQYF
TGTGCCAGCAGCTTAGATCGGGTCAGGGGAGATACGCAGTATTTT
>TRBV5-1|15|TRBJ1-3|NA|NA
CASSPGRFSGNTIYF
TGCGCCAGCAGCCCGGGACGGTTCTCTGGAAACACCATATATTTT
>TRBV6-1|14|TRBJ1-6|TRBD1|few
CASSRGQGPYPLHF
TGTGCCAGCAGCCGAGGACAGGGGCCTTACCCCCTCCACTTT
>TRBV6-1|16|TRBJ2-5|TRBD2|many
CASSQEPGLALETQYF
TGTGCCAGCAGTCAAGAGCCGGGACTAGCGTTGGAGACCCAGTACTTC
>TRBV5-6|13|TRBJ2-5|TRBD1|few
CASSETGGKTQYF
TGTGCCAGCAGCGAGACAGGGGGAAAGACCCAGTACTTC
>TRBV5-1|16|TRBJ2-1|TRBD2|many
CASSWGLAGGVYEQFF
TGCGCCAGCAGCTGGGGACTAGCGGGAGGGGTCTATGAGCAGTTCTTC
>TRBV18|14|TRBJ2-2|NA|NA
CASSPDGDTGELFF
TGTGCCAGCTCACCAGACGGGGACACCGGGGAGCTGTTTTTT
>TRBV6-2/TRBV6-3|14|TRBJ1-4|TRBD1|few
CASTNRGDAEKLFF
TGTGCCAGCACCAACAGGGGGGATGCGGAAAAACTGTTTTTT
>TRBV29-1|15|TRBJ2-5|NA|NA
CSGRGDLRDQETQYF
TGCAGCGGAAGGGGAGACTTACGCGACCAAGAGACCCAGTACTTC
>TRBV20-1|13|TRBJ2-7|NA|many
CSARQGALDEQYF
TGCAGTGCTAGACAGGGCGCGTTGGACGAGCAGTACTTC
>TRBV20-1|19|TRBJ2-7|TRBD2|NA
CSAYRTSGRIGRSSYEQYF
TGCAGTGCATATAGGACTAGCGGGAGGATAGGTAGGAGCTCCTACGAGCAGTACTTC
>TRBV2|16|TRBJ2-3|TRBD2|many
CASSEDFSGRADTQYF
TGTGCCAGCAGTGAAGATTTTAGCGGGAGGGCAGATACGCAGTATTTT
>TRBV7-9|15|TRBJ2-2|NA|few
CASSSLGESHGELFF
TGTGCCAGCAGCTCCCTGGGGGAGTCACACGGGGAGCTGTTTTTT
>TRBV6-1|17|TRBJ1-4|NA|many
CASSTPPGRSTNEKLFF
TGTGCCAGCAGCACCCCCCCCGGGCGGTCGACTAATGAAAAACTGTTTTTT
>TRBV29-1|14|TRBJ2-1|NA|many
CSVDLPVFSGEQFF
TGCAGCGTTGATCTTCCAGTGTTCTCAGGGGAGCAGTTCTTC
>TRBV6-1|19|TRBJ2-7|NA|NA
CASKAIRGPNLFPLYEQYF
TGTGCCAGCAAAGCTATTCGAGGACCCAACTTATTCCCATTGTACGAGCAGTACTTC
>TRBV18|14|TRBJ2-3|NA|many
CASSKAQGEDTQYF
TGTGCCAGCTCAAAAGCCCAGGGTGAAGATACGCAGTATTTT
>TRBV20-1|12|TRBJ2-7|TRBD1|NA
CSARDRHYEQYF
TGCAGTGCTAGGGACAGGCACTACGAGCAGTACTTC
>TRBV20-1|16|TRBJ1-5|NA|many
CSARGTRDNSNQPQHF
TGCAGTGCTAGAGGGACCAGGGATAATAGCAATCAGCCCCAGCATTTT
>TRBV15|19|TRBJ2-2|TRBD2|many
CATSREGGTSGINTGELFF
TGTGCCACCAGCAGGGAAGGTGGGACTAGCGGGATCAACACCGGGGAGCTGTTTTTT
>TRBV20-1|13|TRBJ2-7|NA|many
CSALSAGAYEQYF
TGCAGTGCACTTTCGGCAGGGGCCTACGAGCAGTACTTC
>TRBV15|17|TRBJ2-1|TRBD2|NA
CATSQGGLAGVYNEQFF
TGTGCCACCAGCCAGGGAGGGCTAGCGGGAGTCTACAATGAGCAGTTCTTC
>TRBV7-8|12|TRBJ2-4|TRBD1|many
CASSLAEGQKYF
TGTGCCAGCAGCTTAGCAGAGGGACAGAAATACTTC
>TRBV28|15|TRBJ2-7|TRBD2|many
CASSTRVAGDHEQYF
TGTGCCAGCAGTACCCGGGTAGCGGGAGACCACGAGCAGTACTTC
>TRBV10-3|13|TRBJ1-2|TRBD1|NA
CAISEDRGPGYTF
TGTGCCATCAGTGAGGACAGGGGGCCTGGCTACACCTTC
>TRBV12-3/TRBV12-4|11|TRBJ2-7|NA|NA
CASSTDYEQYF
TGTGCCAGCAGTACGGACTACGAGCAGTACTTC
>TRBV5-1|15|TRBJ2-7|NA|many
CASSFGQRPSYEQYF
TGCGCCAGCAGCTTCGGACAGAGACCATCCTACGAGCAGTACTTC
>TRBV27|14|TRBJ1-6|NA|few
CASSLGTGNSPLHF
TGTGCCAGCAGTTTAGGAACAGGGAATTCACCCCTCCACTTT
>TRBV20-1|14|TRBJ2-3|TRBD2|many
CSATLAGNTDTQYF
TGCAGTGCTACACTAGCGGGTAATACAGATACGCAGTATTTT
>TRBV29-1|12|TRBJ2-7|TRBD2|many
CSAGRGAYEQYF
TGCAGCGCGGGGAGGGGAGCCTACGAGCAGTACTTC
>TRBV20-1|14|TRBJ2-1|TRBD2|NA
CSARGLAGGNEQFF
TGCAGTGCTAGGGGACTAGCGGGAGGCAATGAGCAGTTCTTC
>TRBV25-1|14|TRBJ1-1|NA|NA
CASSETGRGTEAFF
TGTGCCAGCAGTGAAACAGGGCGCGGAACTGAAGCTTTCTTT
>TRBV10-3|14|TRBJ1-4|NA|once
CAISEGRGNEKLFF
TGTGCCATCAGTGAGGGGAGGGGGAATGAAAAACTGTTTTTT
>TRBV12-3/TRBV12-4|15|TRBJ2-2|TRBD1|many
CASEYRGQNTGELFF
TGTGCCAGCGAATACAGGGGGCAAAACACCGGGGAGCTGTTTTTT
>TRBV27|18|TRBJ2-7|TRBD2|many
CANLVLSAPGGTENEQYF
TGTGCCAACCTAGTTTTATCCGCTCCGGGAGGGACGGAAAACGAGCAGTACTTC
>TRBV29-1|13|TRBJ1-2|NA|NA
CSAEPGPGYGYTF
TGCAGCGCTGAACCGGGACCCGGCTATGGCTACACCTTC
>TRBV5-1|12|TRBJ2-3|NA|many
CASSQPTDTQYF
TGCGCCAGCAGTCAACCCACAGATACGCAGTATTTT
>TRBV7-2|14|TRBJ2-1|TRBD2|many
CASSPYGSGFEQFF
TGTGCCAGCAGCCCGTATGGTAGCGGGTTTGAGCAGTTCTTC
>TRBV20-1|12|TRBJ2-5|TRBD1|NA
CSADRGVKTQYF
TGCAGTGCTGACAGGGGAGTAAAGACCCAGTACTTC
>TRBV15|16|TRBJ2-1|NA|many
CATSRIRGVGGNEQFF
TGTGCCACCAGCAGAATCAGGGGGGTAGGGGGCAATGAGCAGTTCTTC
>TRBV20-1|14|TRBJ2-1|NA|NA
CSARALKPFNEQFF
TGCAGTGCTAGAGCATTGAAACCGTTCAATGAGCAGTTCTTC
>TRBV3-1|18|TRBJ1-3|NA|many
CASSQETLRAYSGNTIYF
TGTGCCAGCAGCCAAGAGACTCTCCGGGCCTACTCTGGAAACACCATATATTTT
>TRBV5-1|15|TRBJ2-3|TRBD2|NA
CASISGTSGTDTQYF
TGCGCCAGCATCTCTGGGACTAGCGGCACAGATACGCAGTATTTT
>TRBV11-2|13|TRBJ2-2|NA|many
CASSRGSYGELFF
TGTGCCAGCAGCCGGGGGAGTTACGGGGAGCTGTTTTTT
>TRBV29-1|12|TRBJ1-1|NA|NA
CSVCEGNTEAFF
TGCAGCGTTTGTGAGGGGAACACTGAAGCTTTCTTT